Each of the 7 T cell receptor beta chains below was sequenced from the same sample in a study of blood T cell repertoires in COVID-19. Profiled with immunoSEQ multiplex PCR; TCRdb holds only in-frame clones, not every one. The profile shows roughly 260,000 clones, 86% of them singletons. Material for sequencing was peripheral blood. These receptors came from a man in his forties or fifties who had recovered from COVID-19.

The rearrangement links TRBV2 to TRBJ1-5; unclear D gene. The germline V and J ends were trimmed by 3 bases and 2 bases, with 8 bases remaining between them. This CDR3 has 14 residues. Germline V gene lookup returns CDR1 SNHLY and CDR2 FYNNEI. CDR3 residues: CASSEEWGNQPQHF. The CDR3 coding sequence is TGTGCCAGCAGTGAGGAGTGGGGCAATCAGCCCCAGCATTTT.

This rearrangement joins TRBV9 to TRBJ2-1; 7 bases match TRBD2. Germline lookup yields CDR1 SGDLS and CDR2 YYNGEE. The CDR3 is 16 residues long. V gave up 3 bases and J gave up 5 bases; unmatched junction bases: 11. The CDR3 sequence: CASSEAGLVDHNEQFF. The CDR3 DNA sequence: TGTGCCAGCAGCGAGGCCGGACTAGTGGACCACAATGAGCAGTTCTTC.

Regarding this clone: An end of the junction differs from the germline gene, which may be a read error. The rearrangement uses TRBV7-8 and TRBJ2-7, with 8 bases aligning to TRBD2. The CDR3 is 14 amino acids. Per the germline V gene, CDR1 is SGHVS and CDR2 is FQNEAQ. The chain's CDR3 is CASSLGGSGGGPQF. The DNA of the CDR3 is TGTGCCAGCAGCTTAGGGGGGTCCGGCGGGGGGCCCCAATTC.

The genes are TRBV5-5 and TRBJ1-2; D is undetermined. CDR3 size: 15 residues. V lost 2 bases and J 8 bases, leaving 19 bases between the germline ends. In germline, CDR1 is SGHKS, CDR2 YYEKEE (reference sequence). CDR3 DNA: TGTGCCAGCAGCTTCTCATGGCAGACCCGGAGGGGCTACACCTTC. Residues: CASSFSWQTRRGYTF.

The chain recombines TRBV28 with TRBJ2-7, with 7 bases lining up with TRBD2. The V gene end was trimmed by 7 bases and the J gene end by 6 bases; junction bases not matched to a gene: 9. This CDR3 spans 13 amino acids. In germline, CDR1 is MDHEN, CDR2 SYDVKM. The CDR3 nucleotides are TGTGCCAGCACGGGGGGTGTGGATTTCGAGCAGTACTTC. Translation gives CASTGGVDFEQYF.

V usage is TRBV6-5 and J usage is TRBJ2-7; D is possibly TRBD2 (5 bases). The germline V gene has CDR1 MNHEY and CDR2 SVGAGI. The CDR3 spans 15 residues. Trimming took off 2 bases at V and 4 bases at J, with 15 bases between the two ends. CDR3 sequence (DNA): TGTGCCAGCAGTTACGAGTCGGGAAAGGGTTACGAGCAGTACTTC. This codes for CASSYESGKGYEQYF.

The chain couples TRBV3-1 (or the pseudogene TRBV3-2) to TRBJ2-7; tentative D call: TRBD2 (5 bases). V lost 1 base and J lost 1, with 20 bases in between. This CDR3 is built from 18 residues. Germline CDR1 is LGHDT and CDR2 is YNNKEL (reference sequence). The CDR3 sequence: CASSQAPSMGSGSYEQYF. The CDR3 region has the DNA TGTGCCAGCAGCCAAGCTCCCTCGATGGGGTCGGGGTCCTACGAGCAGTACTTC.